This is a list of T cell receptor beta chains from one sample in a study of radiation and T cells in renal cell carcinoma. Sequencing was performed with immunoSEQ multiplex PCR; in TCRdb, only in-frame clones are kept and a portion is missing. The sample comprises fewer than 80,000 clones, roughly 85% of which are singletons, and over 2% rests with the top ten. The input for sequencing was blood, taken from a patient whose treatment included radiotherapy and nephrectomy. The receptors come from a woman in her sixties with renal cell carcinoma. Both conserved end residues are part of each CDR3. Each record gives: V gene, CDR3 length, J gene, D gene, clone size, CDR3 DNA, CDR3 protein. A D gene is named only where the DNA matches it firmly. Size values are once, few and many counts, or a class for expanded clones, and some rows have none.

TRBV19	12	TRBJ1-1	.	few	TGTGCCACGGGGGAGGGGAACACTGAAGCTTTCTTT	CATGEGNTEAFF
TRBV9	14	TRBJ1-2	.	.	TGTGCCAGCAGCGTAGCTCTAGGTAACTATGGCTACACCTTC	CASSVALGNYGYTF
TRBV6-6	15	TRBJ2-3	.	.	TGTGCCAGCAGTTTAAGAGTTCCTAGCACAGATACGCAGTATTTT	CASSLRVPSTDTQYF
TRBV28	14	TRBJ2-5	TRBD2	.	TGTGCCAGCGGAGCGGGAGGGTACCAAGAGACCCAGTACTTC	CASGAGGYQETQYF
TRBV28	16	TRBJ1-1	.	.	TGTGCCAGCAGTACCGATAGGACGAATATGAACACTGAAGCTTTCTTT	CASSTDRTNMNTEAFF
TRBV5-1	16	TRBJ1-1	TRBD1	few	TGCGCCAGCAGCGCGGGACAGGGGTCGGTGAACACTGAAGCTTTCTTT	CASSAGQGSVNTEAFF
TRBV28	12	TRBJ2-7	.	.	TGTGCCAGCAGTTTCGAGGGTTACGAGCAGTACTTC	CASSFEGYEQYF
TRBV5-1	14	TRBJ1-1	TRBD1	few	TGCGCCAGCAGCTCCGTGGACAGGGACACTGAAGCTTTCTTT	CASSSVDRDTEAFF
TRBV28	18	TRBJ2-1	TRBD2	.	TGTGCCAGCAGTCCGGGACTAGCGGGAGAGGGGGTCTACAATGAGCAGTTCTTC	CASSPGLAGEGVYNEQFF
TRBV2	14	TRBJ2-2	.	.	TGTGCCAGCATGCTAGCGACGAACACCGGGGAGCTGTTTTTT	CASMLATNTGELFF